The source of this T cell receptor (beta chain) is a study of T cells in Graves' hyperthyroidism and ophthalmopathy. CDR3 length: 17 amino acids. The V gene's germline CDR1 is SEHNR and CDR2 FQNEAQ (reference sequence). The ends were cut back, 4 bases at V and 0 bases at J, with 13 bases in the middle. RNA transcripts gave rise to amplified TCR beta CDR3 regions. When the TCR CDR3 underwent first-round RT-PCR, the HTBI primer set was used. TCRdb processed the multiplex PCR reads anew with MiXCR; each CDR3 protein has one entry. In the table there are more than 550,000 distinct CDR3 sequences, 15% to 20% of which are singletons.

The sample consisted of blood. The J gene is TRBJ2-6, the V gene TRBV7-9; D is perhaps TRBD2 (5 bases). This clonotype was sampled from a man aged 50-59 years with Graves' hyperthyroidism. The CDR3 loop is CASSSPGFLSGANVLTF. The CDR3, as DNA: TGTGCCAGCAGCTCCCCGGGGTTCCTCTCTGGGGCCAACGTCCTGACTTTC.